The rows below give T cell receptor beta chains drawn from one sample of a study of blood T cell repertoires in COVID-19. Sequencing used immunoSEQ multiplex PCR; TCRdb keeps in-frame clones, though not all of them. The sample has 87,000 or so clones, approximately 79% seen once. Specimen: peripheral blood. The receptors here all came from a woman at least 80 years old with active or convalescent COVID-19. The CDR3 runs from the conserved cysteine through the conserved F or W. Only some rows state a clone size, as once, few, many or a class for expanded clones.

>TRBJ2-1|once|TRBV27
CASSLTSAPYNEQFF
>TRBJ1-2|few|TRBV6-4
CASSPSTGENGYTF
>TRBJ2-3|-|TRBV10-3
CAISESPGGDGSTDTQYF
>TRBJ2-1|-|TRBV24-1
CATSRLAGDEQFF
>TRBJ2-7|once|TRBV19
CASSIDSSYEQYF
>TRBJ2-7|-|TRBV7-3
CASSLYGGADEQYF
>TRBJ1-2|-|TRBV6-2/TRBV6-3
CASSQGLGGYTF
>TRBJ1-2|-|TRBV19
CASDSLTGGGYGYTF
>TRBJ2-3|-|TRBV27
CASSPTRQGMKDTQYF
>TRBJ2-3|-|TRBV5-1
CASSPTSGAQGDTQYF
>TRBJ2-2|-|TRBV5-4
CASRFGLAGVDRGELFF
>TRBJ2-2|-|TRBV6-5
CASSLQGAGELFF
>TRBJ2-1|-|TRBV6-6
CASRPGTGGNEQFF
>TRBJ2-2|-|TRBV14
CASSRRGQLNTGELFF